Listed here are 23 T cell receptor beta chains from one sample, sequenced in a study of PD-L1 blockade in urothelial cancer. Sequenced by immunoSEQ multiplex PCR; TCRdb stores in-frame clones only, minus some. The table lists around 40,000 clones, 80% to 90% of them singletons. Source: PBMCs, taken around atezolizumab (anti-PD-L1) treatment. The receptors were gathered from a man in his fifties or sixties with urothelial cancer.

This chain links TRBV18 with TRBJ2-3, with 7 bases matching TRBD1. Germline lookup yields CDR1 KGHSH and CDR2 LQKENI. The V and J ends lost 4 bases and 2 bases, in that order; junction bases with no gene match: 6. The CDR3 is 15 amino acids. The CDR3 region has the DNA TGTGCCAGCTCACTCCTCGGACAGGACACAGATACGCAGTATTTT. This translates into CASSLLGQDTDTQYF. The whole variable domain, filled in from reference TRBV18 and TRBJ2-3, reads NAGVMQNPRHLVRRRGQEARLRCSPMKGHSHVYWYRQLPEEGLKFMVYLQKENIIDESGMPKERFSAEFPKEGPSILRIQQVVRGDSAAYFCASSLLGQDTDTQYFGPGTRLTVL.

J is TRBJ1-6 and V is TRBV28, with 7 bases identical to TRBD1. CDR1 and CDR2 from the germline V gene are MDHEN and SYDVKM. V trimming: 3 bases; J trimming: 12 bases; junction bases outside the gene matches: 8. The CDR3 extends over 14 amino acids. This CDR3 reads CASSFGRGIGPLHF. Here the CDR3 DNA reads TGTGCCAGCAGTTTTGGCAGGGGGATAGGACCCCTCCACTTT.

The V and J genes are TRBV29-1 and TRBJ2-1; 9 nucleotides align to TRBD2. The V gene's germline CDR1 is SQVTM and CDR2 ANQGSEA. V shed 1 base, J shed 6 bases, and the junction held 10 bases outside the gene matches. The CDR3 is 16 amino acids. The CDR3 DNA sequence: TGCAGCGTTGAAGCCCCGTTTAGCGGGAGTAGCAATGAGCAGTTCTTC. Protein: CSVEAPFSGSSNEQFF.

This chain joins TRBV19 and TRBJ1-1; D may be TRBD1 (6 bases). V was trimmed by 5 bases and J by 7 bases, leaving 8 bases between them. Germline V CDR1 and CDR2: LNHDA, SQIVND (reference sequence). The CDR3 has 11 residues. CDR3 region: CASSRTVEAFF. In DNA, the CDR3 is TGTGCCAGTAGTCGGACAGTTGAAGCTTTCTTT.

V gene TRBV7-2 combines with J gene TRBJ2-3; weak D call: TRBD2 (5 bases). V was clipped by 7 bases and J by 0 bases, with 11 bases between them. The CDR3 contains 14 residues. Per germline, CDR1 SGHTA and CDR2 FQGNSA. The CDR3 DNA reads as TGTGCCAGCACCTCGGGGTCCAGCACAGATACGCAGTATTTT. It specifies CASTSGSSTDTQYF.

This sequence joins TRBV5-6 and TRBJ1-1; TRBD1 aligns across 7 bases. Losses at the gene ends were 4 bases for V and 6 bases for J; bases not matched to a gene: 9. Germline CDR1 SGHDT, CDR2 YYEEEE. This CDR3 has 14 residues. This chain's CDR3 is CASSTTGPGAEAFF. CDR3 nucleotide sequence: TGTGCCAGCAGCACGACAGGGCCCGGAGCTGAAGCTTTCTTT.

V and J are TRBV19 and TRBJ1-4, with unresolved D. V lost 3 bases and J 8 bases, leaving 13 bases between the germline ends. The CDR3 covers 14 residues. Germline loops: CDR1 LNHDA, CDR2 SQIVND (reference sequence). CDR3 sequence reads: CASSMGVSREKLFF. The CDR3 DNA follows: TGTGCCAGTAGTATGGGAGTCTCGAGAGAAAAACTGTTTTTT.

The chain has TRBV6-6 and TRBJ1-2, with 9 bases aligning to TRBD1. Germline CDR1 MNHNY, CDR2 SVGAGI (reference sequence). The V segment lost 5 bases and the J segment 3 bases; nucleotides outside the gene matches: 7. This CDR3 contains 15 residues. The CDR3 coding sequence is TGTGCCAGCAGTCAACCAGGGGACAGGGACTATGGCTACACCTTC. It translates to CASSQPGDRDYGYTF.

The rearrangement links TRBV10-2 to TRBJ2-7, with 9 bases aligning to TRBD2. V shed 6 bases and J 0 bases; nucleotides not matched to a gene: 3. The V gene's germline CDR1 is WSHSY and CDR2 SAAADI. This CDR3 region has 14 residues. The CDR3: CASSRAGGSYEQYF. Written as DNA, the CDR3 is TGCGCCAGCAGCCGAGCGGGAGGCTCCTACGAGCAGTACTTC.

V is TRBV12-5 and J is TRBJ1-1; the match to TRBD1 covers 8 bases. The CDR3 length is 15 residues. The J segment lost 8 bases and the V segment lost 4 bases, leaving 12 bases of the junction unmatched. Per the germline V gene, CDR1 is LGHNT and CDR2 is FRNRAP. The CDR3 coding sequence is TGTGCTAGTGGTTACACTCAAACCGGGACAGGAGAAGCTTTCTTT. Translated, it gives CASGYTQTGTGEAFF.

The chain couples TRBV6-6 to TRBJ1-5; TRBD1 is a possible D gene (5 bases). V was trimmed by 6 bases and J by 2 bases, leaving 17 bases between them. The CDR3 sequence is 16 residues long. Germline-derived CDR1 and CDR2 are MNHNY and SVGAGI (reference sequence). The CDR3 DNA is TGTGCCAGCAGCGCGGGGCAGGGCGGGGGCAATCAGCCCCAGCATTTT. Protein: CASSAGQGGGNQPQHF.

This rearrangement joins TRBV11-2 to TRBJ2-3, with no clear D. The V gene lost 5 bases and the J gene lost 2 bases, with 11 bases spanning the gap. The length of the CDR3 is 14 residues. Looked up from germline, CDR1 is SGHAT and CDR2 is FQNNGV. In DNA, the CDR3 is TGTGCCAGCAGCCTGTTTATTCCCACAGATACGCAGTATTTT. This gives the protein CASSLFIPTDTQYF. Complete variable domain (other parts from reference TRBV11-2 and TRBJ2-3): EAGVAQSPRYKIIEKRQSVAFWCNPISGHATLYWYQQILGQGPKLLIQFQNNGVVDDSQLPKDRFSAERLKGVDSTLKIQPAKLEDSAVYLCASSLFIPTDTQYFGPGTRLTVL.

This chain uses TRBV28 with TRBJ2-1; 9 bases line up with TRBD1. Unmatched junction bases numbered 15, after V lost 6 bases and J lost 9 bases. There are 16 residues in the CDR3. Germline CDR1 MDHEN, CDR2 SYDVKM. The CDR3 region has the DNA TGTGCCAGCAGCTTGGGACAGGGACCGGTCACGGGTGAGCAGTTCTTC. Its protein product is CASSLGQGPVTGEQFF.

The chain links TRBV21-1 to TRBJ2-5; the table gives TRBD1 as D, unverified against the DNA. TRBV21-1 is a listed pseudogene. This CDR3 contains 12 residues. The CDR3 DNA reads TGTGCCAGATGGGACAGCCAAGAGACCCAGTACTTC. Translation: CARWDSQETQYF.

The chain couples TRBV5-8 to TRBJ2-7; maybe TRBD1 (5 bases). V was cut by 2 bases and J by 9 bases, with 12 bases left in between. There are 12 residues in the CDR3. Germline lookup yields CDR1 SGHTS and CDR2 YDEGEE. The CDR3 region is CASSFVETGQYF. CDR3 nucleotide sequence: TGTGCCAGCAGCTTCGTAGAAACAGGGCAGTACTTC.

The rearrangement joins TRBV2 to TRBJ2-7, with 11 bases fitting TRBD2. Germline loops: CDR1 SNHLY, CDR2 FYNNEI. The V gene end was trimmed by 10 bases and the J gene end by 7 bases; junction bases not matched to a gene: 12. The CDR3 has 14 amino acids. This CDR3 reads CATASLLAGGEQYF. CDR3 DNA: TGTGCCACGGCCTCTCTCCTAGCGGGAGGTGAGCAGTACTTC. Drawing the rest from reference TRBV2 and TRBJ2-7, the complete variable domain is EPEVTQTPSHQVTQMGQEVILRCVPISNHLYFYWYRQILGQKVEFLVSFYNNEISEKSEIFDDQFSVERPDGSNFTLKIRSTKLEDSAMYFCATASLLAGGEQYFGPGTRLTVT.

This clone appeared once. The V call is TRBV5-4, the J call TRBJ2-7; TRBD1 matches 8 bases. The CDR3 has 15 amino acids. The germline gives CDR1 SGHNT, CDR2 YYREEE (reference sequence). With 0 bases clipped from V and 2 bases from J, the junction kept 4 bases outside the gene matches. The CDR3 protein is CASSLVTQGAYEQYF. The CDR3 nucleotides read TGTGCCAGCAGCTTGGTAACACAGGGGGCCTACGAGCAGTACTTC.

The V gene is TRBV13, the J gene TRBJ2-7; tentatively, D is TRBD2 (5 bases). The germline V and J ends were trimmed by 5 bases and 2 bases, with 10 bases remaining between them. There are 13 residues in the CDR3. Germline CDR1 and CDR2: PRHDT and FYEKMQ (reference sequence). The CDR3 sequence is CASSRSGTYEQYF. The CDR3, as DNA: TGTGCCAGCAGCCGGAGCGGCACCTACGAGCAGTACTTC.

CDR3 sequence (DNA): TGTGCCAGCAGTGGAGGGAGGGTTTCCTACAATGAGCAGTTCTTC. Its protein is CASSGGRVSYNEQFF. The chain uses TRBV13 and TRBJ2-1, with 7 bases matching TRBD2. The CDR3 contains 15 residues. V shed 6 bases and J 1 base; nucleotides not matched to a gene: 6. Germline lookup yields CDR1 PRHDT and CDR2 FYEKMQ (reference sequence).

The chain couples TRBV7-2 to TRBJ2-7; 11 positions match TRBD2. This CDR3 has 17 residues. Germline V gene lookup returns CDR1 SGHTA and CDR2 FQGNSA. After removal of 8 bases from V and 4 bases from J, the junction contained 16 bases not matched to a gene. DNA of the CDR3: TGTGCCAGCGCGAATCGCCAACTAGCGGGGGTCTGGTACGAGCAGTACTTC. Protein product: CASANRQLAGVWYEQYF. The full variable domain, rest sourced from reference TRBV7-2 and TRBJ2-7, is GAGVSQSPSNKVTEKGKDVELRCDPISGHTALYWYRQSLGQGLEFLIYFQGNSAPDKSGLPSDRFSAERTGGSVSTLTIQRTQQEDSAVYLCASANRQLAGVWYEQYFGPGTRLTVT.

The rearrangement links TRBV6-5 to TRBJ2-5; tentative D call: TRBD1 (5 bases). The CDR3 is 16 amino acids. Germline-derived CDR1 and CDR2 are MNHEY and SVGAGI. Trimming pared 0 bases from V and 4 bases from J, leaving 15 bases between. CDR3 sequence reads: CASSYSSGARRETQYF. As DNA, the CDR3 is TGTGCCAGCAGTTACTCTTCTGGGGCACGTCGAGAGACCCAGTACTTC.

The chain has TRBV7-9 and TRBJ2-3; 10 bases align to TRBD2. CDR1 SEHNR and CDR2 FQNEAQ come from the germline V gene (reference sequence). CDR3 size: 19 residues. After removal of 6 bases from V and 7 bases from J, the junction contained 22 bases not matched to a gene. CDR3 sequence reads: CASRPRGTERAGGPNTQYF. The DNA of the CDR3 is TGTGCCAGCAGACCCCGTGGGACAGAGAGAGCGGGAGGGCCAAATACGCAGTATTTT.

The chain links TRBV11-2 to TRBJ2-2, with 7 bases that match TRBD2. V shed 5 bases, J shed 7 bases, and the junction held 16 bases outside the gene matches. The CDR3 totals 17 residues. Per the germline V gene, CDR1 is SGHAT and CDR2 is FQNNGV. The CDR3 nucleotides are TGTGCCAGCAGCCCAAGCAGCGGGACTCCCGCCGGCGGGGAGCTGTTTTTT. Translated: CASSPSSGTPAGGELFF.